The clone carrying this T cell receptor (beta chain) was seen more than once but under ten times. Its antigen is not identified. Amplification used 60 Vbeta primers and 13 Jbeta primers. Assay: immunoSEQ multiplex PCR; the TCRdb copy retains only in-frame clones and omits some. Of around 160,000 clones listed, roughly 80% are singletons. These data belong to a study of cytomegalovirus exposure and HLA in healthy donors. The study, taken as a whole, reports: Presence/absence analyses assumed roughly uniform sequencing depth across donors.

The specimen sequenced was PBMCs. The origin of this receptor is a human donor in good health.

This chain's CDR3 is CASSDEGDTGELFF. CDR3 coding DNA: TGTGCCAGCAGTGACGAGGGGGACACCGGGGAGCTGTTTTTT. The genes are TRBV6-4 and TRBJ2-2; TRBD1 might be the D (6 bases). The CDR3 covers 14 residues. In germline, CDR1 is MRHNA, CDR2 SNTAGT. Trimming stripped 2 bases from V and 3 bases from J, with 7 bases between.